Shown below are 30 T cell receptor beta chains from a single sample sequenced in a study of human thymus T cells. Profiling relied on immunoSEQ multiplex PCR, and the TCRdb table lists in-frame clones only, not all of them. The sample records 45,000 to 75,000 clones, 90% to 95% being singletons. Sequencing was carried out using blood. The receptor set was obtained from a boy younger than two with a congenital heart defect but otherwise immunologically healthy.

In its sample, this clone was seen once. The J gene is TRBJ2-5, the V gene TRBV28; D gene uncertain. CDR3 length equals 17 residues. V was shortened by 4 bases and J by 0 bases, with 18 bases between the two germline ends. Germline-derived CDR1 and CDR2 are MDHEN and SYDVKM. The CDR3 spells CASSYRAPTVYQETQYF. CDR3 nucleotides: TGTGCCAGCAGTTATAGGGCCCCGACCGTTTACCAAGAGACCCAGTACTTC. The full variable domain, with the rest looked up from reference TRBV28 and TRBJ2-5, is DVKVTQSSRYLVKRTGEKVFLECVQDMDHENMFWYRQDPGLGLRLIYFSYDVKMKEKGDIPEGYSVSREKKERFSLILESASTNQTSMYLCASSYRAPTVYQETQYFGPGTRLLVL.

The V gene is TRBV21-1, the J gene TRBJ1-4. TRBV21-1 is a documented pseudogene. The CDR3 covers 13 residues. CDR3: CASSASYREKLFF. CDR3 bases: TGTGCCAGCAGCGCCTCCTACCGTGAAAAACTGTTTTTT.

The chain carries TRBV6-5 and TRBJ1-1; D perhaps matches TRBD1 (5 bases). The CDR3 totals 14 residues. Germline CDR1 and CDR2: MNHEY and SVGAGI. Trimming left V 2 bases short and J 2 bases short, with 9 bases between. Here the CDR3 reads CASSYRQLNTEAFF. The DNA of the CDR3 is TGTGCCAGCAGTTACCGACAGCTTAACACTGAAGCTTTCTTT.

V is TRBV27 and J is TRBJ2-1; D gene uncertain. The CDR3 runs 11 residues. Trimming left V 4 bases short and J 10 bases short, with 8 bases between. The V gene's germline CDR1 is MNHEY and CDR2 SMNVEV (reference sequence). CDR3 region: CASSSAHEQFF. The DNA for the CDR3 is TGTGCCAGCAGTTCCGCGCACGAGCAGTTCTTC.

CDR3 nucleotide sequence: TGTGCCAGTAGTGCGGGGGCGAATGAAAAACTGTTTTTT. Amino acid sequence: CASSAGANEKLFF. The chain is built from TRBV19 and TRBJ1-4; D possibly corresponds to TRBD1 (6 bases). The CDR3 loop spans 13 amino acids. Looked up from germline, CDR1 is LNHDA and CDR2 is SQIVND (reference sequence). Trimming pared 5 bases from V and 5 bases from J, leaving 9 bases between. Looking up the rest from reference TRBV19 and TRBJ1-4 gives the full variable domain: DGGITQSPKYLFRKEGQNVTLSCEQNLNHDAMYWYRQDPGQGLRLIYYSQIVNDFQKGDIAEGYSVSREKKESFPLTVTSAQKNPTAFYLCASSAGANEKLFFGSGTQLSVL.

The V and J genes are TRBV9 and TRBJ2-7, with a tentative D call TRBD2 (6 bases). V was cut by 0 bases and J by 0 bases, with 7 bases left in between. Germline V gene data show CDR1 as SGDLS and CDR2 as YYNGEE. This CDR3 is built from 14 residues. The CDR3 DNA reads TGTGCCAGCAGCGTAGGGGGGGTCTCCTACGAGCAGTACTTC. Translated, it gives CASSVGGVSYEQYF.

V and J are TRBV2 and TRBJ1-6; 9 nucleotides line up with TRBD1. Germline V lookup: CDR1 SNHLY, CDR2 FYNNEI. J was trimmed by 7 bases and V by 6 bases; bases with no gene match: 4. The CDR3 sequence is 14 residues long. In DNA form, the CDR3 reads TGTGCCAGCAGGGACAGGGGCGGAAATTCACCCCTCCACTTT. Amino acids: CASRDRGGNSPLHF. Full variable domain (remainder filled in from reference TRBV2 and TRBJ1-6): EPEVTQTPSHQVTQMGQEVILRCVPISNHLYFYWYRQILGQKVEFLVSFYNNEISEKSEIFDDQFSVERPDGSNFTLKIRSTKLEDSAMYFCASRDRGGNSPLHFGNGTRLTVT.

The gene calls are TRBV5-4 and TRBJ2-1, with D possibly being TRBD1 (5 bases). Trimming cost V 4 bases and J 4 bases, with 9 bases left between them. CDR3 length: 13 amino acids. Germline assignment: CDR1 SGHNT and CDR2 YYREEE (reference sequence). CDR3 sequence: CASSIDSYNEQFF. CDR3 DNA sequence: TGTGCCAGCAGCATAGACAGTTACAATGAGCAGTTCTTC.

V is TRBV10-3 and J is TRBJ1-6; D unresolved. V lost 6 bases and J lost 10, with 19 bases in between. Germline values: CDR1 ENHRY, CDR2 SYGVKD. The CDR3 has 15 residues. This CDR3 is CAISPKDRSVSPLHF. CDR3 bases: TGTGCCATCAGCCCCAAGGACCGCTCGGTATCACCCCTCCACTTT.

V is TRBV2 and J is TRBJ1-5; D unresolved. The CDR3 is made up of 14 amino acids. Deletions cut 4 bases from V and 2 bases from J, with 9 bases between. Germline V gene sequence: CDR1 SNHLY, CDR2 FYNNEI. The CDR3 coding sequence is TGTGCCAGCAGTGTTGTCGACGGCAATCAGCCCCAGCATTTT. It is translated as CASSVVDGNQPQHF.

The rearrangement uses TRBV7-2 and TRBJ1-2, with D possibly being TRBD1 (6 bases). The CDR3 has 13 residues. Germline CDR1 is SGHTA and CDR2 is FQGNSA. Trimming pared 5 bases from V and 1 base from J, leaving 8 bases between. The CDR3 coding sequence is TGTGCCAGCAGCCCGGACAGTAACTATGGCTACACCTTC. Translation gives CASSPDSNYGYTF.

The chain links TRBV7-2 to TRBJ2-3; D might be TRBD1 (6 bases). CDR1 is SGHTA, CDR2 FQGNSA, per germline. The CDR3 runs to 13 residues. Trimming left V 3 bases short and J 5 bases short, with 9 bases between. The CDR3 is CASSFKGGDTQYF. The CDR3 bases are TGTGCCAGCAGCTTCAAAGGGGGAGATACGCAGTATTTT.

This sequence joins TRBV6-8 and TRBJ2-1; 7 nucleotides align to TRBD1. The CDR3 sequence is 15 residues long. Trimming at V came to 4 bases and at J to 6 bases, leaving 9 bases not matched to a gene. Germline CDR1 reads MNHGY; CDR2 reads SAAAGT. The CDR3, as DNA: TGTGCCAGCAGTTCCGACAGGGAGACTACCAATGAGCAGTTCTTC. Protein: CASSSDRETTNEQFF.

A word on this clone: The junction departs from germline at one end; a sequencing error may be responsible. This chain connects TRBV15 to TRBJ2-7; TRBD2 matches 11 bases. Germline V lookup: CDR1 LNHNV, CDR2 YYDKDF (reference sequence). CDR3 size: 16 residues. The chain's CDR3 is CATSGETSGSSYEQYF. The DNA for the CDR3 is TGTGCCACCAGCGGAGAAACTAGCGGGAGCTCCTACGAGCAGTACTTC.

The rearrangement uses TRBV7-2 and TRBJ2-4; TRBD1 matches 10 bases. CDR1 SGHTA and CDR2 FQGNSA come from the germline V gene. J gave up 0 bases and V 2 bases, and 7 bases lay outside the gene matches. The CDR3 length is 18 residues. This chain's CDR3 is CASSLRDRGVLAKNIQYF. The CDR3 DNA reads TGTGCCAGCAGCTTAAGGGACAGGGGTGTGTTAGCCAAAAACATTCAGTACTTC.

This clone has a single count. CDR3 sequence: CARGTSGRGSTDTQYF. The CDR3 coding sequence is TGTGCCAGGGGGACTAGCGGGAGGGGTTCCACAGATACGCAGTATTTT. The V call is TRBV2, the J call TRBJ2-3, with 16 bases that match TRBD2. Losses at the gene ends were 9 bases for V and 2 bases for J; bases not matched to a gene: 5. This CDR3 has 16 residues. The germline CDR1 and CDR2 sequences are SNHLY and FYNNEI.

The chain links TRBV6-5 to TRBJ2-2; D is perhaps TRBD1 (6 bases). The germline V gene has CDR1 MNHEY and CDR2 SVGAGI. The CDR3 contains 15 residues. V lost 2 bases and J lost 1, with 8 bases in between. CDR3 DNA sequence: TGTGCCAGCAGTTACGGGGGCTGGAACACCGGGGAGCTGTTTTTT. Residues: CASSYGGWNTGELFF.

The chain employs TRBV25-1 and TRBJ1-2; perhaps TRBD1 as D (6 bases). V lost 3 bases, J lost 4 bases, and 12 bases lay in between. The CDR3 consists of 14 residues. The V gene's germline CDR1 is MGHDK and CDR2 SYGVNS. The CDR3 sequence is CASSDLGASYGYTF. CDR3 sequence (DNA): TGTGCCAGCAGTGATCTGGGGGCGAGCTATGGCTACACCTTC.

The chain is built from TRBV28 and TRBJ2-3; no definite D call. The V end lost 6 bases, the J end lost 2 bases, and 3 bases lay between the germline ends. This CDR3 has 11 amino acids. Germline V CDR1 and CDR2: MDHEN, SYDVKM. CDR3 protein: CASSLTDTQYF. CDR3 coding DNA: TGTGCCAGCAGCCTCACAGATACGCAGTATTTT.

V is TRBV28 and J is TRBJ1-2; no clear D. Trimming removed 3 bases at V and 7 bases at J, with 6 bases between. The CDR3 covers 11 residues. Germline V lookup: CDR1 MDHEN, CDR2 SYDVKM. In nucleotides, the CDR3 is TGTGCCAGCAGTTTTAGCGCTGGCTACACCTTC. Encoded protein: CASSFSAGYTF.

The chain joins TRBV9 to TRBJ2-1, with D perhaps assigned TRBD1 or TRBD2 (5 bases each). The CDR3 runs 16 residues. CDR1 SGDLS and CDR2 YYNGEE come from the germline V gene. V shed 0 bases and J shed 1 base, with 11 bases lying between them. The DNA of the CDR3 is TGTGCCAGCAGCGTAGGGGGGAGAGTATCCTACAATGAGCAGTTCTTC. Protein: CASSVGGRVSYNEQFF.

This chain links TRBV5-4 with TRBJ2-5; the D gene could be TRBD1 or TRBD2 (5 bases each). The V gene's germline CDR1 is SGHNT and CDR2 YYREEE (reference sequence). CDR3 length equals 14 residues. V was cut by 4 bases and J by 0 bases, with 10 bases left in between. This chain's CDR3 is CASSHRDHQETQYF. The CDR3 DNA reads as TGTGCCAGCAGCCATCGGGACCACCAAGAGACCCAGTACTTC. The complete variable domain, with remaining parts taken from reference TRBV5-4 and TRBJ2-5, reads ETGVTQSPTHLIKTRGQQVTLRCSSQSGHNTVSWYQQALGQGPQFIFQYYREEENGRGNFPPRFSGLQFPNYSSELNVNALELDDSALYLCASSHRDHQETQYFGPGTRLLVL.

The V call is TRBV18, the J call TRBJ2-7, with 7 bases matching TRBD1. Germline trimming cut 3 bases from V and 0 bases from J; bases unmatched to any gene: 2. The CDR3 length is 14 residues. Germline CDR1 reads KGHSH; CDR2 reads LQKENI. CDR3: CASSPRQGSYEQYF. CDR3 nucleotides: TGTGCCAGCTCACCGAGACAGGGCTCCTACGAGCAGTACTTC.

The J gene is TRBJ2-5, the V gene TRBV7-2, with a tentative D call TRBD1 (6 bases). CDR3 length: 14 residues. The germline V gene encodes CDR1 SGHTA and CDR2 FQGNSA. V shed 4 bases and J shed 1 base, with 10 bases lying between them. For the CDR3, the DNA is TGTGCCAGCAGCTCCAGGGGCATCCAAGAGACCCAGTACTTC. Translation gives CASSSRGIQETQYF. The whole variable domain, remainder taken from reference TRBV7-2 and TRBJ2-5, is GAGVSQSPSNKVTEKGKDVELRCDPISGHTALYWYRQSLGQGLEFLIYFQGNSAPDKSGLPSDRFSAERTGGSVSTLTIQRTQQEDSAVYLCASSSRGIQETQYFGPGTRLLVL.

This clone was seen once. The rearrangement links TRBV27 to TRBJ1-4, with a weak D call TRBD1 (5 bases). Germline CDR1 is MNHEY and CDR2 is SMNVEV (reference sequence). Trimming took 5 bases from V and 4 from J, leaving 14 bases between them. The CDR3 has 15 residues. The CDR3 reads CASSPTRVVNEKLFF. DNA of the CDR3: TGTGCCAGCAGTCCAACCAGGGTTGTTAATGAAAAACTGTTTTTT.

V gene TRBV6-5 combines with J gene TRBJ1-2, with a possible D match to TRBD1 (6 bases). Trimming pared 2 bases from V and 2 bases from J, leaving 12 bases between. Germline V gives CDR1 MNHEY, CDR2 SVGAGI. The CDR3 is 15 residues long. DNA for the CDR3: TGTGCCAGCAGTTACACCGGGACATTCAACTATGGCTACACCTTC. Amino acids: CASSYTGTFNYGYTF.

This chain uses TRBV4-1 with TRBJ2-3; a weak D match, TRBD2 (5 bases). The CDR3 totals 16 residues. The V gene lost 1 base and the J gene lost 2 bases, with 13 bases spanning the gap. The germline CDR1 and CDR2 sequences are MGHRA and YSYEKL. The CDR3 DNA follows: TGCGCCAGCAGCCAAGTCATGGCGGGTTCCACAGATACGCAGTATTTT. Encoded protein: CASSQVMAGSTDTQYF.

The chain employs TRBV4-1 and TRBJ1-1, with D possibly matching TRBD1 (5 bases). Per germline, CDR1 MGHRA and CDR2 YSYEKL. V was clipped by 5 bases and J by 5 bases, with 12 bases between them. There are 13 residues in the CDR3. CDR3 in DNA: TGCGCCAGCAGCAACCGGGGCCTGACTGAAGCTTTCTTT. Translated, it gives CASSNRGLTEAFF.

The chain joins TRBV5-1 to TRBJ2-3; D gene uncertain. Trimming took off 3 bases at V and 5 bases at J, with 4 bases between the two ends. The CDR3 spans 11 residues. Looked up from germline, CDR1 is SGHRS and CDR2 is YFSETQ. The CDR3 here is CASSWGDTQYF. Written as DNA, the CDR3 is TGCGCCAGCAGCTGGGGAGATACGCAGTATTTT.

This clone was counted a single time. DNA of the CDR3: TGCGCCAGCAGCCTTACCTACAGGGACCACGAGCAGTACTTC. It specifies CASSLTYRDHEQYF. The J gene is TRBJ2-7, the V gene TRBV5-1; possible D gene TRBD1, 6 bases. The CDR3 length is 14 residues. Germline V gene sequence: CDR1 SGHRS, CDR2 YFSETQ. With 4 bases removed from V and 5 bases from J, the gap between germline ends came to 16 bases.